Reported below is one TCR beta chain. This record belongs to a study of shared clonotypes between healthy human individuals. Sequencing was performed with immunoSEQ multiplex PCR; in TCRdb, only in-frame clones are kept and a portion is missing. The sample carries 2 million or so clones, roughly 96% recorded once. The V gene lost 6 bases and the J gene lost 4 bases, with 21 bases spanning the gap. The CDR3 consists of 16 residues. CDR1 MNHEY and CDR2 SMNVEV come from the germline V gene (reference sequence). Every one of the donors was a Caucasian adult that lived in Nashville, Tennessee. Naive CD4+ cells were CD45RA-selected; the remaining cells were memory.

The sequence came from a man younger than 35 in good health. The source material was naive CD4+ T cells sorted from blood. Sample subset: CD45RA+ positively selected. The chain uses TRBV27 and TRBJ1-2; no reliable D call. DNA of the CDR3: TGTGCCAGCAGCTCCGGGTCCAACAAGGGTTTCTATGGCTACACCTTC. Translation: CASSSGSNKGFYGYTF.